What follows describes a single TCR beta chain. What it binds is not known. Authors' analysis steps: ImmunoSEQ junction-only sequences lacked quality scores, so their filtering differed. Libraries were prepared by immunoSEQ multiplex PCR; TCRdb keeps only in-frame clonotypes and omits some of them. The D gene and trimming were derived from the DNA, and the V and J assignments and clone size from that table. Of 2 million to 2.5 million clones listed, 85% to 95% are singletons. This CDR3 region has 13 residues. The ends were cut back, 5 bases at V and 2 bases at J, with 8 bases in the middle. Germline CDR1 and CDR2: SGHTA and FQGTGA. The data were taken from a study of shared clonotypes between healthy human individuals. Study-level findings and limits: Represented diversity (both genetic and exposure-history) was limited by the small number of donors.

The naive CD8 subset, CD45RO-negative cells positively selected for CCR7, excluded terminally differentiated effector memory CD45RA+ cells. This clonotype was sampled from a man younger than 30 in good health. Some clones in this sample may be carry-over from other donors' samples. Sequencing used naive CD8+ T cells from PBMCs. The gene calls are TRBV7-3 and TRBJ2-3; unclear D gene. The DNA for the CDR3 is TGTGCCAGCAGCCTCGTAACCACAGATACGCAGTATTTT. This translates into CASSLVTTDTQYF.